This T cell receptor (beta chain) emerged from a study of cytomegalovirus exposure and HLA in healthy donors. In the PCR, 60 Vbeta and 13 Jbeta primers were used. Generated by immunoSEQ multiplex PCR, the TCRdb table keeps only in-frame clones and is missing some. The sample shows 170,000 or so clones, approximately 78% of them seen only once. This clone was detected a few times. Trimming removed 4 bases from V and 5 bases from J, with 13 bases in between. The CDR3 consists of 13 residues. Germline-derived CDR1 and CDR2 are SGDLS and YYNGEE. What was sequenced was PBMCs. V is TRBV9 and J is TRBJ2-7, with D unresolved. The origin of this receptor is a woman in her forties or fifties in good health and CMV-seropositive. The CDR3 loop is CASSHTPADEQYF. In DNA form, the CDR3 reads TGTGCCAGCAGCCACACTCCGGCGGACGAGCAGTACTTC. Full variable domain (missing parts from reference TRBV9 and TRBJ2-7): DSGVTQTPKHLITATGQRVTLRCSPRSGDLSVYWYQQSLDQGLQFLIQYYNGEERAKGNILERFSAQQFPDLHSELNLSSLELGDSALYFCASSHTPADEQYFGPGTRLTVT.